The clone carrying this TCR beta chain was detected many times. The V gene's germline CDR1 is DFQATT and CDR2 SNEGSKA (reference sequence). This CDR3 is built from 15 residues. V was clipped by 5 bases and J by 2 bases, with 16 bases between them. The sample belongs to a study of neurological immune-mediated disorders. TCRdb reanalysed the 5' RACE reads using MiXCR and keeps one entry per CDR3 protein. Among around 44,000 distinct CDR3 sequences, about 14% were seen once, and the ten largest hold around 4%. This chain uses TRBV20-1 with TRBJ2-1; no definite D call. The source of this sequence is a woman aged 55-75 years with HTLV-1-associated myelopathy (HAM/TSP). Sequencing input: CD4+ T cells from blood. The CDR3 DNA reads TGCAGTGCTGAGAGGACGTTGACGACCTACAATGAGCAGTTCTTC. As protein: CSAERTLTTYNEQFF.